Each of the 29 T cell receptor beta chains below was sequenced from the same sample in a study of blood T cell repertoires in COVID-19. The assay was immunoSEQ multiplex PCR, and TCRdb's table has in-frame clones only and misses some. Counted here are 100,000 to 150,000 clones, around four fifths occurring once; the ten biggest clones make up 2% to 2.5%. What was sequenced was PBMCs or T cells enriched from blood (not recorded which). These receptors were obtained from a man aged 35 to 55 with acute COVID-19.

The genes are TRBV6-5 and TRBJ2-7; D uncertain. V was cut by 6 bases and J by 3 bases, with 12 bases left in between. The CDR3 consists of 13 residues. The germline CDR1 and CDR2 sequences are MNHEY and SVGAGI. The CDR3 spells CASRRAQVYEQYF. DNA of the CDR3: TGTGCCAGCAGAAGAGCCCAGGTCTACGAGCAGTACTTC.

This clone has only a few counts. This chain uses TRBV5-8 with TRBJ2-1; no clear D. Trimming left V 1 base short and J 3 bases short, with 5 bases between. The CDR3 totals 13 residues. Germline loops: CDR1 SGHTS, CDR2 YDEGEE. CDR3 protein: CASSLQDYNEQFF. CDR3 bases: TGTGCCAGCAGCTTGCAGGACTACAATGAGCAGTTCTTC.

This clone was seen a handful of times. For the CDR3, the DNA is TGCAGTGCTAGGGCTAGCGGTGAGCAGTTCTTC. It codes for CSARASGEQFF. The rearrangement links TRBV20-1 to TRBJ2-1; 7 nucleotides line up with TRBD2. The V gene end was trimmed by 3 bases and the J gene end by 9 bases; junction bases not matched to a gene: 2. Germline lookup yields CDR1 DFQATT and CDR2 SNEGSKA (reference sequence). The CDR3 is made up of 11 amino acids.

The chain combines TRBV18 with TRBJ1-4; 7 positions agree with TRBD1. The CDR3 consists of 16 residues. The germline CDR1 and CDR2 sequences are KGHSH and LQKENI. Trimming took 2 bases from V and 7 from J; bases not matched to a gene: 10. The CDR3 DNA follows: TGTGCCAGCTCACCAACTTCCGGAGGGGGCGGTGAAAAACTGTTTTTT. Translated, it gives CASSPTSGGGGEKLFF.

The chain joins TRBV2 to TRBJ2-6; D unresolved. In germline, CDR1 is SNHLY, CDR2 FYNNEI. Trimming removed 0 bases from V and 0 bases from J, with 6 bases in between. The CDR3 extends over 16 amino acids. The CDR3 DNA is TGTGCCAGCAGTGAAGCTATTGTCTCTGGGGCCAACGTCCTGACTTTC. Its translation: CASSEAIVSGANVLTF.

DNA for the CDR3: TGTGCCAGTAGCCCCCGCACAGCGGGCCAAGAGACCCAGTACTTC. Protein sequence: CASSPRTAGQETQYF. The gene calls are TRBV19 and TRBJ2-5, with D possibly TRBD2 on 6 matching bases. Trimming took off 6 bases at V and 1 base at J, with 15 bases between the two ends. The V gene's germline CDR1 is LNHDA and CDR2 SQIVND (reference sequence). This CDR3 comprises 15 residues.

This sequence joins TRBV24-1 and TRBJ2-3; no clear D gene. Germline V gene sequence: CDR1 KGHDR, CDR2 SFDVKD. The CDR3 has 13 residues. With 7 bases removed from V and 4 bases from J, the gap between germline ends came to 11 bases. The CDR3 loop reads CATSRGGSDTQYF. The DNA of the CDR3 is TGTGCCACCAGCCGTGGCGGATCAGATACGCAGTATTTT.

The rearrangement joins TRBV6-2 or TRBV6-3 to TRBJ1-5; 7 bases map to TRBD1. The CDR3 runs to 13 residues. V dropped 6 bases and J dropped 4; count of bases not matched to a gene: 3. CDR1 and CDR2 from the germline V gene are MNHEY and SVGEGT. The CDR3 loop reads CASSATGNQPQHF. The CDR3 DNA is TGTGCCAGCAGCGCGACAGGGAATCAGCCCCAGCATTTT.

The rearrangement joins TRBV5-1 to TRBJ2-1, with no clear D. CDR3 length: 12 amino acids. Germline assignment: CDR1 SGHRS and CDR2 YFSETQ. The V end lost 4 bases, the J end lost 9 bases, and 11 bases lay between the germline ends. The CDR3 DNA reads TGCGCCAGCAGCCAAGTCAACGGTGAGCAGTTCTTC. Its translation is CASSQVNGEQFF.

For the CDR3, the DNA is TGTGCCAGCTCACCACGTGACAGCTACCAAGAGACCCAGTACTTC. Its protein is CASSPRDSYQETQYF. V is TRBV18 and J is TRBJ2-5; a weak D match, TRBD1 (5 bases). V lost 1 base to trimming and J lost 0 bases, with 9 bases between them. This CDR3 is built from 15 residues. The germline V gene has CDR1 KGHSH and CDR2 LQKENI.

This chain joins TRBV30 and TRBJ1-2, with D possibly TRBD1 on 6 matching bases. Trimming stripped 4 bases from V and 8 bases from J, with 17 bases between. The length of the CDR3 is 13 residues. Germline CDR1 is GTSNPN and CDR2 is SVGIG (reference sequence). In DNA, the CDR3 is TGTGCCTGGACATGGGACATAACGGGCGGCTACACCTTC. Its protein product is CAWTWDITGGYTF.

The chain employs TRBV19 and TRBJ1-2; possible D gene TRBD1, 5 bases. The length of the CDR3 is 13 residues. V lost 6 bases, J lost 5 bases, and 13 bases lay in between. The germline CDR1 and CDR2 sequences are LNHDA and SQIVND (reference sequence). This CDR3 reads CASSVDGGYGYTF. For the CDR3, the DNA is TGTGCCAGTAGCGTTGACGGGGGTTATGGCTACACCTTC. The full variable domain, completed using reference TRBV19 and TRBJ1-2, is DGGITQSPKYLFRKEGQNVTLSCEQNLNHDAMYWYRQDPGQGLRLIYYSQIVNDFQKGDIAEGYSVSREKKESFPLTVTSAQKNPTAFYLCASSVDGGYGYTFGSGTRLTVV.

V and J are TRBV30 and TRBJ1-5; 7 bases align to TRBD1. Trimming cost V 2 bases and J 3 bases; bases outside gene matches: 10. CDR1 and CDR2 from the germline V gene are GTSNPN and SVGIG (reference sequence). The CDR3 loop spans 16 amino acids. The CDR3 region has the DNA TGTGCCTGGAGTCCCCTGACAGGGTGGGACAATCAGCCCCAGCATTTT. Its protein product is CAWSPLTGWDNQPQHF. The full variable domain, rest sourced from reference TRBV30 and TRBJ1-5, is SQTIHQWPATLVQPVGSPLSLECTVEGTSNPNLYWYRQAAGRGLQLLFYSVGIGQISSEVPQNLSASRPQDRQFILSSKKLLLSDSGFYLCAWSPLTGWDNQPQHFGDGTRLSIL.

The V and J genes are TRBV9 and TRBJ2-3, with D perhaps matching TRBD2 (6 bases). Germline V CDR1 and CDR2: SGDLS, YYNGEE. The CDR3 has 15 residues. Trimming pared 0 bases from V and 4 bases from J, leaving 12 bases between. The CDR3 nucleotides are TGTGCCAGCAGCGTAGCTAATAGCGGTGCAGATACGCAGTATTTT. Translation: CASSVANSGADTQYF. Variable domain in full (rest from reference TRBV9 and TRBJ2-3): DSGVTQTPKHLITATGQRVTLRCSPRSGDLSVYWYQQSLDQGLQFLIQYYNGEERAKGNILERFSAQQFPDLHSELNLSSLELGDSALYFCASSVANSGADTQYFGPGTRLTVL.

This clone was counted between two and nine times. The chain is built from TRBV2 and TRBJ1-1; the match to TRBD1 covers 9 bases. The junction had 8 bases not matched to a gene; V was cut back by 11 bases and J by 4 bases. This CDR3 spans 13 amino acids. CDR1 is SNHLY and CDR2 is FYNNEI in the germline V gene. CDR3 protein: CAGGQGMATEAFF. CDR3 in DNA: TGTGCCGGCGGACAGGGGATGGCCACTGAAGCTTTCTTT.

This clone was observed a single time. The CDR3 reads CASRRDREETQYF. DNA of the CDR3: TGCGCCAGCAGGAGGGACAGGGAAGAGACCCAGTACTTC. This sequence joins TRBV5-1 and TRBJ2-5; 9 bases agree with TRBD1. Germline CDR1 reads SGHRS; CDR2 reads YFSETQ. This CDR3 region has 13 residues. V dropped 5 bases and J dropped 3; count of bases not matched to a gene: 2.

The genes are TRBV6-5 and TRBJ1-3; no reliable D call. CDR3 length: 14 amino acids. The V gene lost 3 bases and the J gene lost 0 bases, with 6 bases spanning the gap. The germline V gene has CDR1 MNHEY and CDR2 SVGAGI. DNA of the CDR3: TGTGCCAGCAGTTATGGCTTCTCTGGAAACACCATATATTTT. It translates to CASSYGFSGNTIYF.

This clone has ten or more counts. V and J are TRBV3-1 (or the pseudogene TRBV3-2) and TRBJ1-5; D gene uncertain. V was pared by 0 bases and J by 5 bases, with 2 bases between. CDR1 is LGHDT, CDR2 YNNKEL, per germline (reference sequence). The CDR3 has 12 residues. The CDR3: CASSQDDQPQHF. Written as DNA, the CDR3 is TGTGCCAGCAGCCAAGACGATCAGCCCCAGCATTTT.

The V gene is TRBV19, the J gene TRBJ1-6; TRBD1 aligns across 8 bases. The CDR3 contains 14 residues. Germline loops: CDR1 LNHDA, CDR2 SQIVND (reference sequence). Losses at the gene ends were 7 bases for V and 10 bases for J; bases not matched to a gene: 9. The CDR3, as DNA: TGTGCCAGTACCCGCAAGGGGACAGGATCACCCCTCCACTTT. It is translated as CASTRKGTGSPLHF.

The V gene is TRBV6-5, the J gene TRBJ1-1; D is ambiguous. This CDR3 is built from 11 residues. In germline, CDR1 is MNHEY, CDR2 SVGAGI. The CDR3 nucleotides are TGTGCTCTAACAGAGAACACTGAAGCTTTCTTT. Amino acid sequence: CALTENTEAFF.

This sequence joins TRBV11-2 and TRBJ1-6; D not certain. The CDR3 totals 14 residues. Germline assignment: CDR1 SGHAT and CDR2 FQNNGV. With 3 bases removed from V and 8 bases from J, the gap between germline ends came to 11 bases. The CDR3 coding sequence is TGTGCCAGCAGCTTCTACCGTCGAGATTCACCCCTCCACTTT. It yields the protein CASSFYRRDSPLHF.

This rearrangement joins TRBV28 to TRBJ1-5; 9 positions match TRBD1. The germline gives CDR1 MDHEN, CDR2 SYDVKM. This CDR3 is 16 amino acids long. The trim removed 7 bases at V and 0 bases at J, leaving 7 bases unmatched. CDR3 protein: CASMTPGQGSNQPQHF. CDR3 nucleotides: TGTGCCAGCATGACTCCGGGACAGGGTAGCAATCAGCCCCAGCATTTT.

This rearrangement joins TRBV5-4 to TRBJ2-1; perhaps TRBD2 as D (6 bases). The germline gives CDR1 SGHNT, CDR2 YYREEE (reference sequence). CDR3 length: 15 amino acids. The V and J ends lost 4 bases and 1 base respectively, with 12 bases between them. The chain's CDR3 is CASSAEGRSYNEQFF. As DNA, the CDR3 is TGTGCCAGCAGCGCGGAGGGTCGGTCCTACAATGAGCAGTTCTTC.

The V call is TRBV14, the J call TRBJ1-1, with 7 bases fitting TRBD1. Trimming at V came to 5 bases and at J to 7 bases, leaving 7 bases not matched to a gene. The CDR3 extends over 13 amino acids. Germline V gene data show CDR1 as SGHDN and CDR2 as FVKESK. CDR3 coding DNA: TGTGCCAGCAGCTTGACAGGGACCCTTGAAGCTTTCTTT. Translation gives CASSLTGTLEAFF.

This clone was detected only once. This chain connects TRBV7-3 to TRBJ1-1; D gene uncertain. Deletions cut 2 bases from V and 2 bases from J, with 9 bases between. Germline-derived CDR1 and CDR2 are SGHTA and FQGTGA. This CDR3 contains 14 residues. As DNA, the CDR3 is TGTGCCAGCAGCTTAGGAACAGACAACACTGAAGCTTTCTTT. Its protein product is CASSLGTDNTEAFF.

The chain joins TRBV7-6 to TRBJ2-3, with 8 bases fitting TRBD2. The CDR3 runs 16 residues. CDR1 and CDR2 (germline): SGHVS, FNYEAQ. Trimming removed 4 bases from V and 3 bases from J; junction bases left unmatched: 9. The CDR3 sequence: CASSYLPLAGTDTQYF. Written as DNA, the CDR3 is TGTGCCAGCAGCTACCTCCCCCTAGCGGGTACAGATACGCAGTATTTT.

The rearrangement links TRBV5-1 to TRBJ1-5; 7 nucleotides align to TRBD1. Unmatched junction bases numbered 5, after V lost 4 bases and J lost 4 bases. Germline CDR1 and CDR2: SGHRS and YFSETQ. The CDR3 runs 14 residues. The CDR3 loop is CASSTGEVNQPQHF. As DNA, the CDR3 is TGCGCCAGCAGCACAGGGGAGGTGAATCAGCCCCAGCATTTT.

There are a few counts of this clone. Here the CDR3 reads CASSSGQGAAEAFF. CDR3 in DNA: TGTGCCAGCAGCTCGGGACAGGGGGCGGCTGAAGCTTTCTTT. This chain connects TRBV7-9 to TRBJ1-1, with 12 positions matching TRBD1. This CDR3 comprises 14 residues. V lost 4 bases and J lost 6; bases outside the gene matches: 3. The germline V gene encodes CDR1 SEHNR and CDR2 FQNEAQ (reference sequence).

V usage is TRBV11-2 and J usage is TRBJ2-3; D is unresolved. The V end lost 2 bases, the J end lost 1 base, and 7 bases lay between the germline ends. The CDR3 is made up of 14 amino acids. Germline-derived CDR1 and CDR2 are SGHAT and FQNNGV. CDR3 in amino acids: CASSLRQGTDTQYF. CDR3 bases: TGTGCCAGCAGCTTACGCCAGGGCACAGATACGCAGTATTTT.